Given below is one T cell receptor (beta chain) in context. A few counts support this clonotype. Its binding antigen is unknown. No base quality information exists; no much larger clone differs at one position. This record comes from a study of T cells in Graves' hyperthyroidism and ophthalmopathy (dated by TCRdb to the late 2010s). In terms of the full investigation: Peripheral blood was collected at initial diagnosis, before any treatment. To identify distinguishing TCR V-J signatures, a discovery cohort of about 95 patients was used, comprising fewer than 45 with Graves' ophthalmopathy and some 60 with stable Graves' hyperthyroidism. An independent validation cohort of under 20 hyperthyroidism patients and about 15 patients who later progressed to ophthalmopathy tested prospective prediction of ophthalmopathy. The roughly 100 discovery patients were randomly divided into training and test sets at a 7:3 ratio. Thyroid tissue and blood T-cell repertoires from about six Graves' hyperthyroidism patients were also compared in the study. Following sampling, methimazole starting at 30 mg daily was given to hyperthyroidism patients, and high-dose intravenous methylprednisolone was given to ophthalmopathy patients. TCR Vbeta CDR3 sequencing of some 140 peripheral blood samples (around 45 ophthalmopathy, some 75 hyperthyroidism and around 17 progressor patients) is reported in the paper.

Stable Graves' hyperthyroidism was defined as the absence of progression to ophthalmopathy over 18 months of follow-up. The hyperthyroidism patients were between 18 and 65 years old and newly diagnosed, with a disease duration of less than 2 months. Any patient with an uncontrolled infection, another autoimmune disease, pregnancy or lactation was excluded. Clinical symptoms, serum thyroxine and TRAb, thyroid ultrasound, and orbital computed tomography formed the basis for the diagnoses. Ficoll-Paque density gradient centrifugation was used to isolate PBMCs from about 10 ml of fresh peripheral blood. Total RNA was extracted with Trizol reagent, and quality was checked on an Agilent 2100 Bioanalyzer. The paper's findings and limits, for the study overall: Most expanded thyroid clonotypes (frequency above 0.001) were also detected in blood, a finding suggesting that blood repertoires may reflect thyroid immune responses. A 13 V-J signature model separated ophthalmopathy from stable hyperthyroidism, with 87.88% sensitivity and 81.08% specificity in cross-validation and 80%/75% in testing. Sample size was not statistically predetermined, and investigators were not blinded to group allocation. In validation, progression to ophthalmopathy was predicted by the model with approximately 67% sensitivity and nearly 75% specificity, a median of approximately 7.1 months before onset.

Amplification of TCR beta CDR3 regions was carried out from RNA transcripts. A first-round RT-PCR of the TCR CDR3 used the HTBI primer set with the Qiagen OneStep RT-PCR kit. The libraries were constructed in a second round of multiplex PCR and then size-selected and purified. Sequencing of the libraries was done on an Illumina HiSeq2000 using paired-end 100 bp reads. As for the authors' bioinformatics: Raw data were processed with SOAPnuke, discarding reads with adapters, uncalled bases, mean Phred below 15, or no exact constant-primer or identifier match. High-quality paired reads were merged with COPE v1.2.5, and unique nucleotide sequences were defined as clonotypes. Clonotypes were aligned to IMGT TRBV, TRBD and TRBJ reference segments using MiTCR v1.1. Only V-J combinations with frequency above 0.0001, covering approximately 99% of repertoires, were analysed. A TCS score was defined as the ratio of F50 (clonal expansion) to E x V (chaos), with BLOSUM62-based TCRdist applied between CDR3 peptides within each V-J. Welch's t-statistics and random forest reduced roughly 500 V-J features to some 14, which were used in a naive Bayes classifier (R e1071). Starting from the raw public reads, TCRdb applied fastp trimming at Q25, assembled clones with MiXCR and retained in-frame beta chains. Rows are combined by CDR3 protein, so each entry shows the most common genes and DNA. The authors' filters were not applied to this entry. The sample yields 92,000 or so distinct CDR3 sequences; about 51% were counted once. The top ten clones comprise 27% of the sample.

The sample consisted of blood. The receptor was derived from a woman aged 40 to 55 with Graves' hyperthyroidism.

Read as DNA, the sequence is TGCAGTGCTAGTTGGGACAGGGGATTCTCTGGAAACACCATATATTTT. It specifies CSASWDRGFSGNTIYF. The chain is encoded by TRBV20-1 joined to TRBJ1-3; 10 junctional bases match TRBD1. CDR1 DFQATT and CDR2 SNEGSKA were looked up in the germline V gene (reference sequence). The CDR3 holds 16 amino acids from the cysteine to the phenylalanine. The CDR3 DNA has 48 bases and is translated from base 1. Germline trimming amounts to 3 bases on V and 0 bases on J, with 5 as the count of junction bases outside the gene matches.